The clone carrying this TCR beta chain was seen a handful of times. The data derive from a study of cytomegalovirus exposure and HLA in healthy donors. The CDR3 contains 16 residues. Per the germline V gene, CDR1 is MNHEY and CDR2 is SMNVEV (reference sequence). Unmatched junction bases numbered 2, after V lost 0 bases and J lost 1 base. In the PCR, 60 Vbeta and 13 Jbeta primers were used. Generated by immunoSEQ multiplex PCR, the TCRdb table keeps only in-frame clones and is missing some. The sample has some 130,000 clones, more than 60% seen once. The study sampled nominally healthy donors, though unrecorded immune exposures were likely.

The clonotype was recovered from a man aged 35 to 55 in good health and CMV-seropositive. The chain recombines TRBV27 with TRBJ2-2; TRBD1 matches 7 bases. The sample was PBMCs. The DNA of the CDR3 is TGTGCCAGCAGTTTATCTGGGACAGTGAACACCGGGGAGCTGTTTTTT. Protein sequence: CASSLSGTVNTGELFF.